Below, 11 T cell receptor beta chains from the same sample are listed, as sequenced in a study of CD8 T cells in ankylosing spondylitis. Study results and limitations: A motif in TCR beta, a set of eight highly homologous variants, appeared characteristic of ankylosing spondylitis blood.

A single record per CDR3 protein comes from TCRdb applying MiXCR to the 5' RACE reads. The table lists fewer than 750,000 distinct CDR3 sequences, around 17% of them singletons. Their target antigens are unknown. The material sequenced was blood, either unsorted or a sorted T cell fraction (not recorded which). These receptors all stem from a male donor with ankylosing spondylitis.

The chain recombines TRBV2 with TRBJ2-1; D uncertain. Germline V lookup: CDR1 SNHLY, CDR2 FYNNEI. The CDR3 sequence is 15 residues long. With 3 bases removed from V and 0 bases from J, the gap between germline ends came to 9 bases. The CDR3 bases are TGTGCCAGCAGTGACGGTAGAAACTCCTACAATGAGCAGTTCTTC. Amino acid sequence: CASSDGRNSYNEQFF.

The chain couples TRBV7-9 to TRBJ2-3; D perhaps matches TRBD2 (6 bases). Germline assignment: CDR1 SEHNR and CDR2 FQNEAQ (reference sequence). V shed 3 bases and J shed 0 bases, with 13 bases lying between them. The CDR3 extends over 16 amino acids. The CDR3 protein is CASSFGRSGSTDTQYF. CDR3 coding DNA: TGTGCCAGCAGCTTCGGGCGGAGCGGGAGCACAGATACGCAGTATTTT.

This sequence joins TRBV5-1 and TRBJ2-1; D gene ambiguous. Trimming stripped 0 bases from V and 0 bases from J, with 7 bases between. This CDR3 comprises 15 residues. Germline V lookup: CDR1 SGHRS, CDR2 YFSETQ. The CDR3, as DNA: TGCGCCAGCAGCTTGGTTGCCCTCTCCTACAATGAGCAGTTCTTC. It is translated as CASSLVALSYNEQFF.

The V gene is TRBV11-2, the J gene TRBJ2-7, with TRBD1 as a possible D gene (6 bases). Trimming took 2 bases from V and 6 from J, leaving 17 bases between them. The CDR3 totals 15 residues. The germline V gene encodes CDR1 SGHAT and CDR2 FQNNGV. For the CDR3, the DNA is TGTGCCAGCAGCTTAAATCAGGGGTTGGCTCGCGAGCAGTACTTC. Translating gives CASSLNQGLAREQYF.

This clonotype came up many times. This chain uses TRBV5-1 with TRBJ1-5; no definite D call. The CDR3 spans 15 residues. Trimming removed 4 bases from V and 4 bases from J, with 15 bases in between. Germline CDR1 reads SGHRS; CDR2 reads YFSETQ. The CDR3 region has the DNA TGCGCCAGCAGCCTGGACGGTAGGGAAAATCAGCCCCAGCATTTT. This codes for CASSLDGRENQPQHF.

This clonotype was detected many times. This chain links TRBV27 with TRBJ2-7; 10 nucleotides line up with TRBD1. The CDR3 covers 15 residues. Germline CDR1 MNHEY, CDR2 SMNVEV (reference sequence). The trim removed 2 bases at V and 5 bases at J, leaving 6 bases unmatched. Here the CDR3 reads CASSLRGQGHNEQYF. CDR3 DNA: TGTGCCAGCAGTTTACGGGGACAGGGGCACAACGAGCAGTACTTC.

This clonotype was observed a few times. The rearrangement uses TRBV28 and TRBJ1-1; 7 bases line up with TRBD1. CDR3 length equals 16 residues. V was pared by 4 bases and J by 2 bases, with 10 bases of the junction left unmatched. CDR1 MDHEN and CDR2 SYDVKM come from the germline V gene. The CDR3, as DNA: TGTGCCAGCAGTTCCAGACAGGGCCGCGTAAACACTGAAGCTTTCTTT. This codes for CASSSRQGRVNTEAFF.

This clonotype was detected only a few times. The V call is TRBV5-1, the J call TRBJ1-1, with unresolved D. The CDR3 is 12 amino acids. Germline V lookup: CDR1 SGHRS, CDR2 YFSETQ. Trimming stripped 3 bases from V and 8 bases from J, with 11 bases between. The CDR3 protein is CASSSDPTEAFF. The CDR3 region has the DNA TGCGCCAGCAGCTCGGACCCCACAGAAGCTTTCTTT.

This chain uses TRBV12-3 or TRBV12-4 with TRBJ1-2; TRBD1 might be the D (5 bases). Trimming took off 3 bases at V and 7 bases at J, with 6 bases between the two ends. This CDR3 region has 11 residues. The CDR3 loop is CASSFGAGYTF. CDR3 nucleotides: TGTGCCAGCAGTTTTGGGGCTGGCTACACCTTC.

The table lists this clonotype with a few counts. This chain links TRBV18 with TRBJ2-1, with 12 positions matching TRBD1. After removal of 5 bases from V and 7 bases from J, the junction contained 9 bases not matched to a gene. This CDR3 has 16 residues. Germline V gene sequence: CDR1 KGHSH, CDR2 LQKENI. CDR3 in DNA: TGTGCCAGCTCAGCGTCAGGGACAGGGGGCCAGAATGAGCAGTTCTTC. Amino acids: CASSASGTGGQNEQFF. The full variable domain, its missing parts supplied by reference TRBV18 and TRBJ2-1, is NAGVMQNPRHLVRRRGQEARLRCSPMKGHSHVYWYRQLPEEGLKFMVYLQKENIIDESGMPKERFSAEFPKEGPSILRIQQVVRGDSAAYFCASSASGTGGQNEQFFGPGTRLTVL.

The chain employs TRBV3-1 and TRBJ2-3, with 8 positions matching TRBD2. The CDR3 contains 16 residues. From germline, CDR1 is LGHDT and CDR2 YNNKEL (reference sequence). V was pared by 3 bases and J by 2 bases, with 7 bases of the junction left unmatched. Written as DNA, the CDR3 is TGTGCCAGCAGCCACTCGACTAGCGCCCACACAGATACGCAGTATTTT. Translation: CASSHSTSAHTDTQYF.